A selection of T cell receptor beta chains follows, all from one sample in a study of blood T cell repertoires in COVID-19. Some clones are missing from TCRdb's copy, which holds only in-frame ones; the method was immunoSEQ multiplex PCR. The sample carries 30,000 to 35,000 clones, approximately 85% recorded once. Sequencing used peripheral blood. The source is a man at least 80 years old with active COVID-19. The CDR3 runs from the conserved cysteine through the conserved F or W. The order of the fields is J gene, V gene, clone size, D gene, CDR3 protein, CDR3 DNA. A D gene is named only where the DNA matches it firmly. Not all rows give a size; the values are once, few, many and, for expanded clones, a class.

TRBJ1-2	TRBV7-9	-	TRBD1	CASSTGDRGRETFGYTF	TGTGCCAGCAGCACAGGGGACAGGGGGCGAGAGACATTTGGCTACACCTTC
TRBJ2-1	TRBV11-2	-	TRBD1	CASSRGQGFTSYNEQFF	TGTGCCAGCAGCCGCGGACAGGGGTTTACCTCCTACAATGAGCAGTTCTTC
TRBJ2-5	TRBV19	-	TRBD1	CASSAGTGPQETQYF	TGTGCCAGTAGTGCCGGGACAGGGCCCCAAGAGACCCAGTACTTC
TRBJ2-7	TRBV5-6	-	-	CASSLNRYEQYF	TGTGCCAGCAGCTTGAATCGCTACGAGCAGTACTTC
TRBJ1-2	TRBV7-3	-	TRBD1	CASSPGGQGRNYGYTF	TGTGCCAGCAGCCCAGGGGGCCAGGGTAGGAACTATGGCTACACCTTC
TRBJ2-1	TRBV13	-	-	CASSGSSGRPTYNEQFF	TGTGCCAGCAGCGGGTCCTCTGGCAGGCCCACCTACAATGAGCAGTTCTTC
TRBJ1-4	TRBV2	-	-	CASSRRGEKLFF	TGTGCCAGCAGCCGAAGGGGAGAAAAACTGTTTTTT
TRBJ2-3	TRBV10-3	-	-	CAISQPERLWQYF	TGTGCCATCAGCCAACCGGAGCGGCTCTGGCAGTATTTT
TRBJ2-6	TRBV19	-	-	CASSSPRGGFSGANVLTF	TGTGCCAGTAGTTCTCCCCGGGGAGGATTCTCTGGGGCCAACGTCCTGACTTTC
TRBJ2-7	TRBV18	few	-	CASSPDNYEQYF	TGTGCCAGCTCACCGGACAACTACGAGCAGTACTTC
TRBJ1-1	TRBV19	-	-	CASRGWGRSNTEAFF	TGTGCCAGTAGAGGGTGGGGCAGAAGTAACACTGAAGCTTTCTTT
TRBJ2-3	TRBV7-2	-	-	CASSPQVTDTQYF	TGTGCCAGCAGCCCGCAGGTGACAGATACGCAGTATTTT
TRBJ2-7	TRBV5-1	-	-	CASSSGGYEYEQYF	TGCGCCAGCAGCTCCGGGGGATACGAATACGAGCAGTACTTC
TRBJ1-2	TRBV2	-	TRBD1	CASSEGQGVVYGYTF	TGTGCCAGCAGTGAAGGACAGGGGGTCGTCTATGGCTACACCTTC
TRBJ1-2	TRBV6-2/TRBV6-3	few	-	CASSYSGRQAYGYTF	TGTGCCAGCAGTTACTCCGGGAGACAAGCCTATGGCTACACCTTC
TRBJ2-6	TRBV7-8	-	TRBD1	CASSPDRGRLRGSGANVLTF	TGTGCCAGCAGCCCCGACAGGGGCCGCCTTAGAGGTTCTGGGGCCAACGTCCTGACTTTC
TRBJ2-5	TRBV27	-	-	CASRGWGGQETQYF	TGTGCCAGCAGAGGATGGGGAGGACAAGAGACCCAGTACTTC
TRBJ2-7	TRBV5-5	-	-	CASSPQGHVYEQYF	TGTGCCAGCAGCCCACAGGGTCACGTCTACGAGCAGTACTTC
TRBJ1-2	TRBV13	-	TRBD1	CASSVNQGGYGYTF	TGTGCCAGCAGCGTCAACCAGGGGGGCTATGGCTACACCTTC
TRBJ2-7	TRBV11-2	-	TRBD1	CASSSIQGAKMEQYF	TGTGCCAGCAGCTCAATACAGGGGGCGAAGATGGAGCAGTACTTC
TRBJ2-2	TRBV19	-	-	CASSMGQNTGELFF	TGTGCCAGTAGTATGGGACAGAACACCGGGGAGCTGTTTTTT
TRBJ1-2	TRBV21-1	-	-	CASSKAEVLPGYGYTF	TGTGCCAGCAGCAAAGCGGAGGTCCTCCCTGGCTATGGCTACACCTTC
TRBJ2-1	TRBV5-1	once	-	CASSLYTVMNEQFF	TGCGCCAGCAGCTTGTACACAGTGATGAATGAGCAGTTCTTC
TRBJ2-7	TRBV2	-	TRBD2	CASKTTGSGGWDEQYF	TGTGCCAGCAAAACGACCGGGAGCGGGGGGTGGGACGAGCAGTACTTC
TRBJ1-2	TRBV20-1	-	-	CSARETRGYTF	TGCAGTGCTAGGGAGACTAGAGGCTACACCTTC
TRBJ1-2	TRBV2	few	-	CASRNRVRDGYTF	TGTGCCAGCAGGAACAGGGTCCGTGATGGCTACACCTTC
TRBJ2-7	TRBV6-2/TRBV6-3	-	-	CASSYQGVFYEQYF	TGTGCCAGCAGTTACCAAGGGGTCTTCTACGAGCAGTACTTC
TRBJ2-5	TRBV5-1	once	-	CASSRGQSQETQYF	TGCGCCAGCAGCCGAGGACAGAGCCAAGAGACCCAGTACTTC
TRBJ2-7	TRBV9	-	-	CASSVDTADEQYF	TGTGCCAGCAGCGTAGACACCGCGGACGAGCAGTACTTC
TRBJ2-7	TRBV3-1/TRBV3-2	few	-	CASSHRGGPYEQYF	TGTGCCAGCAGCCACAGGGGTGGACCCTACGAGCAGTACTTC
TRBJ2-7	TRBV7-8	-	TRBD1	CASSATGAYEQYF	TGTGCCAGCAGCGCCACAGGGGCCTACGAGCAGTACTTC
TRBJ1-1	TRBV11-3	-	TRBD1	CASSQGQGRNTEAFF	TGTGCCAGCAGCCAGGGACAGGGGAGGAACACTGAAGCTTTCTTT
TRBJ2-7	TRBV7-9	-	TRBD1	CASREGQATYEQYF	TGTGCCAGCAGGGAGGGACAGGCGACCTACGAGCAGTACTTC
TRBJ1-6	TRBV3-1/TRBV3-2	-	-	CASSPSQGNSPLHF	TGTGCCAGCAGCCCTAGCCAGGGGAATTCACCCCTCCACTTT
TRBJ1-1	TRBV19	-	-	CASTRRTGVEAFF	TGTGCCAGTACAAGACGTACAGGAGTTGAAGCTTTCTTT
TRBJ1-4	TRBV4-1	once	-	CASSQSGTALGEKLFF	TGCGCCAGCAGCCAATCCGGGACTGCCTTAGGTGAAAAACTGTTTTTT
TRBJ2-6	TRBV14	-	-	CASSQVTSGANVLTF	TGTGCCAGCAGCCAAGTGACTTCTGGGGCCAACGTCCTGACTTTC
TRBJ2-7	TRBV10-1	few	-	CAPTGRLKGAIYEQYF	TGCGCTCCTACAGGCCGCTTGAAAGGGGCTATCTACGAGCAGTACTTC
TRBJ2-6	TRBV18	once	-	CASSPNSGANVLTF	TGTGCCAGCTCACCTAACTCTGGGGCCAACGTCCTGACTTTC
TRBJ2-7	TRBV6-1	-	-	CASSDPQGGFGEQYF	TGTGCCAGCAGTGACCCTCAAGGGGGATTTGGCGAGCAGTACTTC
TRBJ1-1	TRBV23-1	-	-	CASSQSREGINTEAFF	TGCGCCAGCAGTCAATCTAGGGAGGGGATAAACACTGAAGCTTTCTTT